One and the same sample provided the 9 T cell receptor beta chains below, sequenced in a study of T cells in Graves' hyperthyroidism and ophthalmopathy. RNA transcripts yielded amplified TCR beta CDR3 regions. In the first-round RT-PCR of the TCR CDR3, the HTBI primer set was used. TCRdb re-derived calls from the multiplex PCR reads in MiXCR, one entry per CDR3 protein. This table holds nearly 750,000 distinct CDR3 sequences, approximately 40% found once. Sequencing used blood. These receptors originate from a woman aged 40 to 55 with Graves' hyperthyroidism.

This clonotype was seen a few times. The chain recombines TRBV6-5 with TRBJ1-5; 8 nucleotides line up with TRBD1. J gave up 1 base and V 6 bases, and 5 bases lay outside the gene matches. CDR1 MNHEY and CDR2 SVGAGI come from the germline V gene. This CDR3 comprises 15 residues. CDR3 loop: CASRRDRTSNQPQHF. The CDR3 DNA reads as TGTGCCAGCAGAAGGGACAGGACCAGCAATCAGCCCCAGCATTTT.

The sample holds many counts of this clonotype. The DNA for the CDR3 is TGTGCCACCAGTGATAAGGATGGCGGGGCCAACGTCCTGACTTTC. The encoded protein is CATSDKDGGANVLTF. The chain joins TRBV24-1 to TRBJ2-6; the D is unclear. V was shortened by 3 bases and J by 4 bases, with 9 bases between the two germline ends. The CDR3 totals 15 residues. In germline, CDR1 is KGHDR, CDR2 SFDVKD.

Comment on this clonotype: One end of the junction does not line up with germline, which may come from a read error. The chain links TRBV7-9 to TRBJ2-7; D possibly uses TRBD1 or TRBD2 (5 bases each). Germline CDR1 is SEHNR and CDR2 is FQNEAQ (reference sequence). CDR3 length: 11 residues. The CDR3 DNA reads TGTGCCAGCAGCCTGGGACGCGAGCAGCACTTC. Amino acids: CASSLGREQHF.

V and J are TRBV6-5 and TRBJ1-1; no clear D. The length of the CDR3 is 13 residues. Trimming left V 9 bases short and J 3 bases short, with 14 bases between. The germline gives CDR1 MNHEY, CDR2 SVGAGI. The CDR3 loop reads CASGVNWDTEAFF. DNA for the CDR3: TGTGCCAGTGGGGTCAACTGGGACACTGAAGCTTTCTTT.

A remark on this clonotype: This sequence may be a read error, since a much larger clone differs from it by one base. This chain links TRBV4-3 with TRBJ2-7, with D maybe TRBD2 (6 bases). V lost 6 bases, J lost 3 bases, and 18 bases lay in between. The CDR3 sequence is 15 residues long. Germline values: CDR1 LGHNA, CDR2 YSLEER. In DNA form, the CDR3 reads TGCGCCAGCAGTTACTCGGCGACGGGAGTCTACGAGCAGTACTTC. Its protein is CASSYSATGVYEQYF.

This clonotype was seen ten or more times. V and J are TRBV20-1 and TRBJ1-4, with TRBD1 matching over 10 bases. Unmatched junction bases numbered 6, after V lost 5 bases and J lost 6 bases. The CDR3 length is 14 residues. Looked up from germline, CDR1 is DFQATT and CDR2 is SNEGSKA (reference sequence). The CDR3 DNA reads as TGCAGTGCTCATACCGGGACAGGGGATGAAAAACTGTTTTTT. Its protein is CSAHTGTGDEKLFF.

CDR3 loop: CASSSRTYYEDTEAFF. The CDR3 nucleotides are TGTGCCAGCAGTTCTCGGACATATTACGAGGACACTGAAGCTTTCTTT. The J gene is TRBJ1-1, the V gene TRBV28, with a weak D call TRBD1 (5 bases). Germline V gene sequence: CDR1 MDHEN, CDR2 SYDVKM. This CDR3 spans 16 amino acids. The germline V and J ends were trimmed by 4 bases and 3 bases, with 18 bases remaining between them. The whole variable domain, filled in from reference TRBV28 and TRBJ1-1, reads DVKVTQSSRYLVKRTGEKVFLECVQDMDHENMFWYRQDPGLGLRLIYFSYDVKMKEKGDIPEGYSVSREKKERFSLILESASTNQTSMYLCASSSRTYYEDTEAFFGQGTRLTVV.

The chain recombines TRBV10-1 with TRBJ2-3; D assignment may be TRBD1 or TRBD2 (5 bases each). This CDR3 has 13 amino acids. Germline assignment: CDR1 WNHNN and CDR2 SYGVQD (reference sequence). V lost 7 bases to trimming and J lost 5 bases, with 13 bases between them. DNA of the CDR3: TGCGCCAGCAATTTTCAGGGAGAAGATACGCAGTATTTT. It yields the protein CASNFQGEDTQYF.

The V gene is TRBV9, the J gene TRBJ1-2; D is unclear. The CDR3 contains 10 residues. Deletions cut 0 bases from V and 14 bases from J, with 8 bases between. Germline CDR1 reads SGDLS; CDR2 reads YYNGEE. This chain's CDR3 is CASSVAHWTF. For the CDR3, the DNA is TGTGCCAGCAGCGTAGCTCATTGGACCTTC.